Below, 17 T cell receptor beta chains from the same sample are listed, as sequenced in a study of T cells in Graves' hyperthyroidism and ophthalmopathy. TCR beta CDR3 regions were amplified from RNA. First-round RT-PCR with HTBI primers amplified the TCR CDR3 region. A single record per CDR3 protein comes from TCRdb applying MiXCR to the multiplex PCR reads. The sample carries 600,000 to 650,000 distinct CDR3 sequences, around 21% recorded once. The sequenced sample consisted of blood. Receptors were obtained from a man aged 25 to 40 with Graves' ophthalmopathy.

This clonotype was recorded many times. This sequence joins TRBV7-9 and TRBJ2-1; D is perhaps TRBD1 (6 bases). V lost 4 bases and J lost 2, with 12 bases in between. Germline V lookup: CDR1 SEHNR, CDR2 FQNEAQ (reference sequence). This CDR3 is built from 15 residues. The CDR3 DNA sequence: TGTGCCAGCAGCTACACCCGGGACACCTACAATGAGCAGTTCTTC. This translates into CASSYTRDTYNEQFF.

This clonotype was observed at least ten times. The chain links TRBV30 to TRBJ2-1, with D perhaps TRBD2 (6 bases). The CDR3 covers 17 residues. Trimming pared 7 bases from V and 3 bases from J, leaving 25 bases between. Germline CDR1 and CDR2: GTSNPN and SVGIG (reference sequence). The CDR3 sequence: CASNSPRTRRDYNEQFF. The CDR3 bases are TGTGCCTCGAACTCGCCCCGAACTAGGAGGGACTACAATGAGCAGTTCTTC.

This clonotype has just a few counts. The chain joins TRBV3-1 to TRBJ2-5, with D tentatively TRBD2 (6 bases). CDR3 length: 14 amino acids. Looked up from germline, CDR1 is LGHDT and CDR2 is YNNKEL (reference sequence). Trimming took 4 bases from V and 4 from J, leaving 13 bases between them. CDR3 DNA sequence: TGTGCCAGCAGCCCGGGACTGCTCGGAGAGACCCAGTACTTC. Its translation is CASSPGLLGETQYF.

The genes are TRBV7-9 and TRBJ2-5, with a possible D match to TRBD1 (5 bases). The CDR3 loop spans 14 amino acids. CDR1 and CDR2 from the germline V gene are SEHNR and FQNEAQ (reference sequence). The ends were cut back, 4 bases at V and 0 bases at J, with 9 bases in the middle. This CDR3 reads CASSSRQYQETQYF. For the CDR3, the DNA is TGTGCCAGCAGCTCAAGACAGTACCAAGAGACCCAGTACTTC.

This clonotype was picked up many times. In DNA form, the CDR3 reads TGTGCCAGCAGTTTGACGAGCGGACCCCCCTACAATGAGCAGTTCTTC. Translation gives CASSLTSGPPYNEQFF. This chain joins TRBV28 and TRBJ2-1; the D gene is possibly TRBD2 (5 bases). The CDR3 spans 16 residues. Trimming left V 3 bases short and J 2 bases short, with 14 bases between. CDR1 MDHEN and CDR2 SYDVKM come from the germline V gene.

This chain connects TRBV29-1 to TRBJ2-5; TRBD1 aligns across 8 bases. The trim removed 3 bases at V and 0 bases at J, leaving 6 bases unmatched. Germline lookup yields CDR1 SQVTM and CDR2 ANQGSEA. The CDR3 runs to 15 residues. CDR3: CSVEVQGAYQETQYF. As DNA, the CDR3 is TGCAGCGTTGAGGTCCAGGGGGCTTACCAAGAGACCCAGTACTTC.

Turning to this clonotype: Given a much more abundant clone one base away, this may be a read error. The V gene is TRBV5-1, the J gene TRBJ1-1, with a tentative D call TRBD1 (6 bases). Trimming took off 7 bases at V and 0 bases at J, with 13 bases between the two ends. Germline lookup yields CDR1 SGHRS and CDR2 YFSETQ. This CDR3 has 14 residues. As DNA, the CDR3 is TGCGCCAGCGGGTCGGGACACCTGAACACTGAAGCTTTCTTT. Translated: CASGSGHLNTEAFF.

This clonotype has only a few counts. CDR3 residues: CASSPRGRRPYEQYF. The CDR3 DNA reads TGTGCCAGCAGTCCCCGAGGTAGACGCCCCTACGAGCAGTACTTC. The V gene is TRBV6-1, the J gene TRBJ2-7; D uncertain. V lost 5 bases and J 2 bases, leaving 16 bases between the germline ends. CDR1 and CDR2 (germline): MNHNS, SASEGT. This CDR3 has 15 residues.

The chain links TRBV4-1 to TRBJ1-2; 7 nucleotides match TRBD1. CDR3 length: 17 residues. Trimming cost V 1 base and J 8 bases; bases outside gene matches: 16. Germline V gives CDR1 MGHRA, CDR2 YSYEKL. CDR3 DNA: TGCGCCAGCAGCCAAGGGGGGGCCCGAGACAGGGTAAGAGGCTACACCTTC. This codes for CASSQGGARDRVRGYTF.

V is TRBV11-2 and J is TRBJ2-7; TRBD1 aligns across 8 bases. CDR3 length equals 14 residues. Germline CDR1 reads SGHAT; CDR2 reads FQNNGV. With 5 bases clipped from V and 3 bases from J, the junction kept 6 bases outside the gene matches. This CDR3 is CASSPRQGFYEQYF. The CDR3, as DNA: TGTGCCAGCAGCCCCCGACAGGGGTTCTACGAGCAGTACTTC.

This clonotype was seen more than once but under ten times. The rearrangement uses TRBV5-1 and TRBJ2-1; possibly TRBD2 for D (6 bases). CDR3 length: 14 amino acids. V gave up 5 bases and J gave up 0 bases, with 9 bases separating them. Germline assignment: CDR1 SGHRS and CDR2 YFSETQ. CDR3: CASRNGSSYNEQFF. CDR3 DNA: TGCGCCAGCAGGAACGGGAGCTCCTACAATGAGCAGTTCTTC.

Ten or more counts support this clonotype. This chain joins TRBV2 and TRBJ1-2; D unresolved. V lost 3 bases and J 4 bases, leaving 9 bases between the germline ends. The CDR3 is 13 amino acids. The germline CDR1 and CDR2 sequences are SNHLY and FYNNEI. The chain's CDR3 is CASSDGNGYGYTF. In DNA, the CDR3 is TGTGCCAGCAGTGATGGAAACGGCTATGGCTACACCTTC.

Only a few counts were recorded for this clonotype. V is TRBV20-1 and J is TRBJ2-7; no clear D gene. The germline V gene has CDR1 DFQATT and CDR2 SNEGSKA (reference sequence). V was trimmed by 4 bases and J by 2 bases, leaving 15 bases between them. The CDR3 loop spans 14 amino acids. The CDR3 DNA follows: TGCAGTGCTACCGGCCGGCCAAGAGCCTACGAGCAGTACTTC. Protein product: CSATGRPRAYEQYF.

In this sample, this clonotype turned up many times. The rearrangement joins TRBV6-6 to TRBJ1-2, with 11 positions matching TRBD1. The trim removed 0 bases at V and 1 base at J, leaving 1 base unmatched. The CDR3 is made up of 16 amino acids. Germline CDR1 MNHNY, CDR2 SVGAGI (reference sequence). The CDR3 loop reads CASSYSGTGGNYGYTF. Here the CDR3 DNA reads TGTGCCAGCAGTTACTCCGGGACAGGGGGTAACTATGGCTACACCTTC.

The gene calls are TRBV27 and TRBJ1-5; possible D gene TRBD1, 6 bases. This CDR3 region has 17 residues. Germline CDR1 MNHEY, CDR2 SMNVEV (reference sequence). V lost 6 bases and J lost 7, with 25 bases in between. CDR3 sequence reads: CASSHRDPQGGSQPQHF. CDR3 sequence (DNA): TGTGCCAGCAGCCACAGGGACCCCCAGGGAGGAAGCCAGCCCCAGCATTTT.

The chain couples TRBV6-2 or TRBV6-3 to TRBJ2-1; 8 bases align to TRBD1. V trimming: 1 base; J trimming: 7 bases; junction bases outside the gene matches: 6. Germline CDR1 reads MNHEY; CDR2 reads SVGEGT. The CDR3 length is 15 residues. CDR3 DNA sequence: TGTGCCAGCAGTTACTGGCAGGGGGCACAAAATGAGCAGTTCTTC. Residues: CASSYWQGAQNEQFF.

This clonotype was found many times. The CDR3 DNA is TGTGCCAGCAGCCACAACAGGGGATCGGACTATGGCTACACCTTC. Protein sequence: CASSHNRGSDYGYTF. This chain uses TRBV3-1 with TRBJ1-2; 7 bases agree with TRBD1. Germline V gene sequence: CDR1 LGHDT, CDR2 YNNKEL (reference sequence). The CDR3 extends over 15 amino acids. V was pared by 3 bases and J by 3 bases, with 7 bases of the junction left unmatched.